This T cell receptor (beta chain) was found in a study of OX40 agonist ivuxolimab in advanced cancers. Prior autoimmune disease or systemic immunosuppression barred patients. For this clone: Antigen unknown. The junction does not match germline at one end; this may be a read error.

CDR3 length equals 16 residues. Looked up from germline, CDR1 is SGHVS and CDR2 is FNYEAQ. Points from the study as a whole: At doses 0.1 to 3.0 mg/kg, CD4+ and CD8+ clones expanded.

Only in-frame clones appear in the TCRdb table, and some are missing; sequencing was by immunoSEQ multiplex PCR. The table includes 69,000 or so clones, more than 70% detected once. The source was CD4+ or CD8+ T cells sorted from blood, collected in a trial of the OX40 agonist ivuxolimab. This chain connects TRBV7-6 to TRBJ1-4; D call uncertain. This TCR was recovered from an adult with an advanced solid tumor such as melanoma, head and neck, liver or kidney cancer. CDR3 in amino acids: CVSSPGSGATNEKLFF. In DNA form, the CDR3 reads TGTGTCAGCAGCCCCGGCTCGGGTGCAACTAATGAAAAACTGTTTTTT.